Presented here are 19 T cell receptor beta chains from one specimen sequenced in a study of blood T cells in healthy people across ages. Sample-barcoded 5' priming and a J-beta primer mix drove a second PCR of roughly 6 to 12 cycles. A single record per CDR3 protein comes from TCRdb applying MiXCR to the 5' RACE reads. Of roughly 1.7 million distinct CDR3 sequences listed, roughly a third were seen once; the top ten hold 10% to 12%. Sequencing used blood. The receptor source for this set is a young woman in good health.

The CDR3 DNA follows: TGTGCCAGCAGACTCGGGCTAGCGGGGGCTAATGAGCAGTTCTTC. Protein: CASRLGLAGANEQFF. The chain uses TRBV7-2 and TRBJ2-1; 10 bases align to TRBD2. Germline V gene lookup returns CDR1 SGHTA and CDR2 FQGNSA. V trimming: 6 bases; J trimming: 7 bases; junction bases outside the gene matches: 9. This CDR3 is 15 amino acids long.

This clonotype is a singleton in its sample. The chain has TRBV20-1 and TRBJ2-1, with 8 bases that match TRBD2. This CDR3 spans 16 amino acids. The germline CDR1 and CDR2 sequences are DFQATT and SNEGSKA (reference sequence). V shed 0 bases, J shed 7 bases, and the junction held 11 bases outside the gene matches. The CDR3 loop is CSARDTPQRGSNEQFF. The CDR3 coding sequence is TGCAGTGCTAGAGACACACCCCAGCGGGGGTCAAATGAGCAGTTCTTC.

The table lists this clonotype with a few counts. A much bigger clone sits one base away, suggesting this may be a read error. The chain recombines TRBV7-2 with TRBJ2-7; D is possibly TRBD1 (5 bases). The CDR3 length is 17 residues. Trimming cost V 0 bases and J 0 bases, with 15 bases left between them. Germline assignment: CDR1 SGHTA and CDR2 FQGNSA. In DNA, the CDR3 is TGTGCCAGCAGCTTAGCCCAAGGGGCGGTAAGCTCCTACGAGCAGTACTTC. Translating it yields CASSLAQGAVSSYEQYF.

This clonotype was observed a few times. The rearrangement uses TRBV7-8 and TRBJ2-7; TRBD1 is a possible D gene (5 bases). Looked up from germline, CDR1 is SGHVS and CDR2 is FQNEAQ. V was clipped by 5 bases and J by 3 bases, with 20 bases between them. The CDR3 loop spans 16 amino acids. DNA for the CDR3: TGTGCCAGCAGCCTTCAAAGTCAGGGTTCATACTACGAGCAGTACTTC. It specifies CASSLQSQGSYYEQYF.

This rearrangement joins TRBV29-1 to TRBJ2-6; perhaps D is TRBD1 or TRBD2 (5 bases each). Germline lookup yields CDR1 SQVTM and CDR2 ANQGSEA. This CDR3 has 19 residues. The ends were cut back, 1 base at V and 0 bases at J, with 19 bases in the middle. The DNA for the CDR3 is TGCAGCGTTGAAGTGATGCCGGGACGGGGAAGCTCTGGGGCCAACGTCCTGACTTTC. It specifies CSVEVMPGRGSSGANVLTF. Full variable domain (outside the CDR3, taken from reference TRBV29-1 and TRBJ2-6): SAVISQKPSRDICQRGTSLTIQCQVDSQVTMMFWYRQQPGQSLTLIATANQGSEATYESGFVIDKFPISRPNLTFSTLTVSNMSPEDSSIYLCSVEVMPGRGSSGANVLTFGAGSRLTVL.

With respect to this clonotype: No conserved phenylalanine or tryptophan is present at the end of the CDR3, so a read error is the likely explanation. The chain is built from TRBV3-1 and TRBJ2-7; 10 nucleotides line up with TRBD2. Germline CDR1 is LGHDT and CDR2 is YNNKEL (reference sequence). Trimming took 1 base from V and 0 from J; bases not matched to a gene: 6. CDR3 length equals 17 residues. Here the CDR3 reads CASSQGSGGASSYEQYL. Written as DNA, the CDR3 is TGTGCCAGCAGCCAAGGGAGCGGGGGGGCGTCCTCCTACGAGCAGTACCTC.

V usage is TRBV4-1 and J usage is TRBJ2-3; 11 bases match TRBD2. Unmatched junction bases numbered 3, after V lost 0 bases and J lost 4 bases. The germline CDR1 and CDR2 sequences are MGHRA and YSYEKL. The CDR3 sequence is 16 residues long. CDR3 residues: CASSQELAGGSDTQYF. The DNA of the CDR3 is TGCGCCAGCAGCCAAGAGCTAGCGGGGGGATCAGATACGCAGTATTTT.

The chain is built from TRBV30 and TRBJ2-2; 12 bases map to TRBD2. V was pared by 3 bases and J by 5 bases, with 7 bases of the junction left unmatched. This CDR3 is built from 16 residues. Germline V CDR1 and CDR2: GTSNPN, SVGIG (reference sequence). The CDR3 here is CAWRLGLAGKTGELFF. The CDR3 coding sequence is TGTGCCTGGAGACTTGGACTAGCGGGAAAAACCGGGGAGCTGTTTTTT.

Details on this clonotype: Mismatch with germline at one junction end may stem from a read error. This sequence joins TRBV7-6 and TRBJ2-3; 8 positions match TRBD1. The CDR3 loop spans 14 amino acids. Germline V gene lookup returns CDR1 SGHVS and CDR2 FNYEAQ. The CDR3 sequence is CAGSLDRGTDTQYF. As DNA, the CDR3 is TGTGCCGGCAGCTTGGACAGGGGCACAGATACGCAGTATTTT.

This chain links TRBV11-1 with TRBJ2-1; TRBD2 agrees at 13 bases. Per the germline V gene, CDR1 is SGHAT and CDR2 is FQDESV (reference sequence). Trimming at V came to 5 bases and at J to 3 bases, leaving 10 bases not matched to a gene. The CDR3 is 18 amino acids. CDR3: CASSLGTSGAFIYNEQFF. The DNA of the CDR3 is TGTGCCAGCAGCCTCGGGACTAGCGGGGCCTTCATCTACAATGAGCAGTTCTTC.

The chain employs TRBV7-3 and TRBJ2-3; 7 nucleotides align to TRBD2. The CDR3 length is 15 residues. Germline assignment: CDR1 SGHTA and CDR2 FQGTGA. Unmatched junction bases numbered 7, after V lost 5 bases and J lost 2 bases. CDR3 amino acids: CASSQLAGYTDTQYF. The CDR3 nucleotides are TGTGCCAGCAGCCAATTAGCGGGCTACACAGATACGCAGTATTTT. Combining the CDR3 with reference TRBV7-3 and TRBJ2-3 gives the whole variable domain GAGVSQTPSNKVTEKGKYVELRCDPISGHTALYWYRQSLGQGPEFLIYFQGTGAADDSGLPNDRFFAVRPEGSVSTLKIQRTERGDSAVYLCASSQLAGYTDTQYFGPGTRLTVL.

This clonotype was counted only a few times. The rearrangement joins TRBV18 to TRBJ1-1, with 10 bases that match TRBD1. V lost 5 bases, J lost 0 bases, and 12 bases stayed unmatched. The CDR3 contains 18 residues. Germline CDR1 reads KGHSH; CDR2 reads LQKENI. For the CDR3, the DNA is TGTGCCAGCTCAAAAGCCCGGGACAGGGGACGGATGAACACTGAAGCTTTCTTT. Translated, it gives CASSKARDRGRMNTEAFF.

This clonotype was seen a few times. The chain employs TRBV20-1 and TRBJ1-6, with a weak D call TRBD1 (5 bases). The CDR3 loop spans 14 amino acids. V was clipped by 3 bases and J by 8 bases, with 14 bases between them. The germline gives CDR1 DFQATT, CDR2 SNEGSKA (reference sequence). In nucleotides, the CDR3 is TGCAGTGCTAGGGCTAGGCAGGGAGATTCACCCCTCCACTTT. Amino acid sequence: CSARARQGDSPLHF.

A few counts support this clonotype. The V call is TRBV18, the J call TRBJ2-7, with TRBD2 matching 14 bases. Germline CDR1 reads KGHSH; CDR2 reads LQKENI. There are 17 residues in the CDR3. V was pared by 1 base and J by 5 bases, with 7 bases of the junction left unmatched. DNA for the CDR3: TGTGCCAGCTCACCACGACTAGCGGGGGGGCCTCGGAACGAGCAGTACTTC. It specifies CASSPRLAGGPRNEQYF.

The chain uses TRBV2 and TRBJ2-7; D is possibly TRBD2 (5 bases). V lost 4 bases and J 6 bases, leaving 13 bases between the germline ends. The germline V gene has CDR1 SNHLY and CDR2 FYNNEI. The CDR3 has 13 residues. The CDR3 loop reads CASSGVGEGEQYF. The CDR3 region has the DNA TGTGCCAGCAGTGGGGTGGGAGAGGGCGAGCAGTACTTC.

A few counts support this clonotype. The V call is TRBV5-1, the J call TRBJ1-4; D not resolved. V lost 1 base, J lost 0 bases, and 7 bases lay in between. Looked up from germline, CDR1 is SGHRS and CDR2 is YFSETQ. This CDR3 comprises 15 residues. The CDR3 loop reads CASSLNVATNEKLFF. As DNA, the CDR3 is TGCGCCAGCAGCTTGAACGTAGCAACTAATGAAAAACTGTTTTTT. The variable domain in full, with the rest retrieved from reference TRBV5-1 and TRBJ1-4, is KAGVTQTPRYLIKTRGQQVTLSCSPISGHRSVSWYQQTPGQGLQFLFEYFSETQRNKGNFPGRFSGRQFSNSRSEMNVSTLELGDSALYLCASSLNVATNEKLFFGSGTQLSVL.

The rearrangement links TRBV4-1 to TRBJ2-7; no reliable D call. Germline lookup yields CDR1 MGHRA and CDR2 YSYEKL. The CDR3 contains 15 residues. Trimming left V 0 bases short and J 2 bases short, with 11 bases between. The CDR3 coding sequence is TGCGCCAGCAGCCAAGATCCCGAGAGTACCTACGAGCAGTACTTC. Its translation is CASSQDPESTYEQYF.

This clonotype was seen at least ten times. An end of the junction does not agree with germline; a read error may underlie this. V is TRBV10-3 and J is TRBJ2-7; D not resolved. CDR1 ENHRY and CDR2 SYGVKD come from the germline V gene. CDR3 length: 13 residues. Here the CDR3 reads CAISEDTSHEQYF. CDR3 bases: TGTGCCATCAGTGAAGACACCTCCCACGAGCAGTACTTC.

In its sample, this clonotype was seen a few times. This sequence joins TRBV12-3 or TRBV12-4 and TRBJ2-3, with 7 bases fitting TRBD1. The ends lost 5 bases at V and 6 bases at J; junction bases unmatched: 8. This CDR3 region has 14 residues. The DNA for the CDR3 is TGTGCCAGCAGTATCAGACAGGGTTCGGATACGCAGTATTTT. This translates into CASSIRQGSDTQYF.